This entry concerns a single T cell receptor (beta chain). The germline gene is not matched at one end of the junction; a read error may be the cause. The same CDR3 also results from other DNA sequences found in this sample. As handled by the study authors: Amplification of reference gene primers provided the estimated nucleated cell counts. Repertoires were generated with immunoSEQ multiplex PCR, while TCRdb's copy carries only in-frame clones and drops some. The DNA was the basis for D and trimming; V, J and clone size are from that table. The sample includes nearly 100,000 clones, 65% to 90% of them seen just once. The record originates from a study of blood T cell repertoires in COVID-19. About the study: From the United States, Italy and Spain came samples of acute and convalescent COVID-19. Sample material is recorded as cDNA or gDNA derived from T cells, B-cell-depleted T cells, or PBMCs.

Germline values: CDR1 SGHRS, CDR2 YFSETQ. The CDR3 consists of 15 residues. The chain joins TRBV5-1 to TRBJ2-1; 15 bases line up with TRBD2. What was sequenced was peripheral blood. This receptor was taken from a man older than 75 with acute or convalescent COVID-19. CDR3: CASSLGLAGGNEQFF. CDR3 bases: TGCGCCAGCAGTTTGGGACTAGCGGGGGGAAATGAGCAGTTCTTC.